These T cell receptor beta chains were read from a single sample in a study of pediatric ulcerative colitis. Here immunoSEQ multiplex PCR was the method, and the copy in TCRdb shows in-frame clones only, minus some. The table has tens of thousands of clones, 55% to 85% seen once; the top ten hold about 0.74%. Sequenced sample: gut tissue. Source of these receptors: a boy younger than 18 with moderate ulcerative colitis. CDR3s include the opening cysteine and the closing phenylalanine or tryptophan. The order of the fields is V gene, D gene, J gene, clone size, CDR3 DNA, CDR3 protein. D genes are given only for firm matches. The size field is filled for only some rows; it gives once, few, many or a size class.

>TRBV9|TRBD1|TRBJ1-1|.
TGTGCCAGCAGCGTCGCGGTAACAGGGGGCGTTAGGGCTGAAGCTTTCTTT
CASSVAVTGGVRAEAFF
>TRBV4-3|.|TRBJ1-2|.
TGCGCCAGCAGCCAAGCCCGGAACTATGGCTACACCTTC
CASSQARNYGYTF
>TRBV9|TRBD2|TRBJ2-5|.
TGTGCCAGCAGCGTAGGCGGGGGACCGTACCAAGAGACCCAGTACTTC
CASSVGGGPYQETQYF
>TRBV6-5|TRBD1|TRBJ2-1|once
TGTGCCAGCAGTCTCCAGGGGGCCAATTACAATGAGCAGTTCTTC
CASSLQGANYNEQFF
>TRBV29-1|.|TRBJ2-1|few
TGCAGCGTCCGCCCCCGCCTAGGGGTCAATGAGCAGTTCTTC
CSVRPRLGVNEQFF
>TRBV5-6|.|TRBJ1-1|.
TGTGCCAGCAGCTTGACAGGGAAGCCCACTGAAGCTTTCTTT
CASSLTGKPTEAFF
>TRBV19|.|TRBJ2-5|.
TGTGCCAGTAGTTTCACTAGCACGGAGACCCAGTACTTC
CASSFTSTETQYF
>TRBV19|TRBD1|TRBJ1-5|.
TGTGCCAGTAGTATAGTACGGACAGGGTGGAATCAGCCCCAGCATTTT
CASSIVRTGWNQPQHF
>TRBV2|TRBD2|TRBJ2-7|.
TGTGCCAGCAGTGTCGAACTAGCGCAGAGGGGGCAGTACTTC
CASSVELAQRGQYF
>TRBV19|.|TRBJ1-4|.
TGTGCCAGTAGTATGGTTAATGAAAAACTGTTTTTT
CASSMVNEKLFF
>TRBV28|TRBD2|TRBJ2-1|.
TGTGCCAGCAGTTTATCTCGTTCGCTAGCGGCAACCCGATTCCTCTACAATGAGCAGTTCTTC
CASSLSRSLAATRFLYNEQFF
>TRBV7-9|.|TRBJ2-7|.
TGTGCCAGCAGCTTAGTCACGGGGGCCCTTTCCCACGAGCAGTACTTC
CASSLVTGALSHEQYF
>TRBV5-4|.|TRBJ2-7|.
TGTGCCAGCAGCTTGAAGGGGTCCTACGAGCAGTACTTC
CASSLKGSYEQYF
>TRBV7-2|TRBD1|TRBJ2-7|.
TGTGCCAGCAGCTTAGGTAGACAGGGGGGAACCTACGAGCAGTACTTC
CASSLGRQGGTYEQYF
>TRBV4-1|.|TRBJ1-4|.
TGCGCCAGCAGCGACGGAGGGGCGGCAACTAATGAAAAACTGTTTTTT
CASSDGGAATNEKLFF
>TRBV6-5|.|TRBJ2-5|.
TGTGCCAGCAGTTACGGCGGAAAGGGGACCGGGACCCAGTACTTC
CASSYGGKGTGTQYF
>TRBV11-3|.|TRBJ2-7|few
TGTGCCAGCGGCGACAGAACCTACGAGCAGTACTTC
CASGDRTYEQYF
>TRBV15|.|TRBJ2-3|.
TGTGCCACCAGCAGAACACAGGACGGAGATACGCAGTATTTT
CATSRTQDGDTQYF
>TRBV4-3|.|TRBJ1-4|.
TGCGCCAGCAGCCAAGATCCTTTTGGTTCGCAGGGCTTGGGATCACCCAATGAAAAACTGTTTTTT
CASSQDPFGSQGLGSPNEKLFF
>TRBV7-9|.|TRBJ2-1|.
TGTGCCAGCAGCTTCCCCCGGGTGGGCGAGAAACCGAATGAGCAGTTCTTC
CASSFPRVGEKPNEQFF
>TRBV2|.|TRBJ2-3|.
TGTGCCAGCAGTGTACTACGGGGCACAGATACGCAGTATTTT
CASSVLRGTDTQYF
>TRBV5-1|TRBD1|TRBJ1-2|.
TGCGCCAGCAGCTTAGCCTTGACAGGGACCTATGGCTACACCTTC
CASSLALTGTYGYTF
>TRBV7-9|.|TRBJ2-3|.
TGTGCCAGCAGCTTAGTAGTGGGAGATACGCAGTATTTT
CASSLVVGDTQYF
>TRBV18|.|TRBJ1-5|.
TGTGCCAGCTCCCAAGGACACAGCTCAACTTACTTTTATCAGCCCCAGCATTTT
CASSQGHSSTYFYQPQHF
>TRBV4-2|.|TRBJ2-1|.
TGTGCCAGCAGCCAAGCGAGGGGGTCTAGCGGATACAATGAGCAGTTCTTC
CASSQARGSSGYNEQFF
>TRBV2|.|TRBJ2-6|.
TGTGCCAGCAGTGAAGCTGGGGCAGGGCGTGGGGCCAACGTCCTGACTTTC
CASSEAGAGRGANVLTF
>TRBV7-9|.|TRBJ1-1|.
TGTGCCAGCAGCTTAGAAACCTCGGGCGCTTTCTTT
CASSLETSGAFF
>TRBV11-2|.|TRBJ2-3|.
TGTGCCAGCAGCAGCCTCCGGATCACAGATACGCAGTATTTT
CASSSLRITDTQYF
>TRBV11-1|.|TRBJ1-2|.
TGTGCCAGCAGCTTAAACCAGGGTTATGGCTACACCTTC
CASSLNQGYGYTF
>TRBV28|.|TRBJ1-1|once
TGTGCCAGCAGTTTCACACACTTGAACACTGAAGCTTTCTTT
CASSFTHLNTEAFF
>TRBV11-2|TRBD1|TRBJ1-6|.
TGTGCCAGCAGCTACTCCGGGACAGAAAATTCACCCCTCCACTTT
CASSYSGTENSPLHF
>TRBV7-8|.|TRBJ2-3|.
TGTGCCAGCAGCGCGAACCGGGACTTGGGGGTCACAGATACGCAGTATTTT
CASSANRDLGVTDTQYF
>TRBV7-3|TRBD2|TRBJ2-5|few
TGTGCCAGCAGCTTAGGCCTACAGCGGGGGGCCGTCCAAGAGACCCAGTACTTC
CASSLGLQRGAVQETQYF
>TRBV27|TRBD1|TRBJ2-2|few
TGTGCCAGCAGTTTAGGGACAGTCACCGGGGAGCTGTTTTTT
CASSLGTVTGELFF
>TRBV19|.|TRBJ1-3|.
TGTGCCAGTAGTGGAAACCCCACAAGCCTCTCTGGAAACACCATATATTTT
CASSGNPTSLSGNTIYF
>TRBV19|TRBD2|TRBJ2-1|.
TGTGCCAGTAGTACGGGACTAGCGAATGAGCAGTTCTTC
CASSTGLANEQFF
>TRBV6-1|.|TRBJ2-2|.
TGTGCCAGCAGTGGATTGTATTCGATACGGGAGCTGTTTTTT
CASSGLYSIRELFF
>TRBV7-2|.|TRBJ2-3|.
TGTGCCAGCACGCGCTGGAGGGACACAGATACGCAGTATTTT
CASTRWRDTDTQYF